This T cell receptor beta chain was documented in a study of T cell repertoires in cytomegalovirus infection. About the research overall: Public TCR beta signatures provided an indication of both CMV infection and a matching HLA type.

Between the trimmed V and J ends, which lost 10 bases and 3 bases, there was a span of 13 bases. The CDR3 has 12 amino acids. Germline CDR1 reads LNHDA; CDR2 reads SQIVND (reference sequence). TCRdb itself ran the reads through MiXCR, one entry per CDR3 protein. The sample comprises 150,000 to 160,000 distinct CDR3 sequences, about a quarter of which are singletons, and about a tenth rests with the top ten. This clonotype was seen a handful of times. The gene calls are TRBV19 and TRBJ2-7; possibly TRBD2 for D (6 bases). This TCR derives from a human donor in good health (CMV status not recorded). Some clones in this sample may be carry-over from other donors' samples. Specimen: PBMCs. The CDR3 sequence is CATLRRGYEQYF. CDR3 DNA sequence: TGTGCCACCCTCAGGAGGGGCTACGAGCAGTACTTC.